The T cell receptor (beta chain) under discussion was sequenced for a study of shared clonotypes between healthy human individuals. TCRdb's table, derived via immunoSEQ multiplex PCR, lists solely in-frame clones and lacks some. Of around 2.1 million clones listed, approximately 96% were seen once; the top ten hold more than 0.1%. CDR1 and CDR2 from the germline V gene are GTSNPN and SVGIG (reference sequence). Trimming pared 2 bases from V and 2 bases from J, leaving 22 bases between. The CDR3 consists of 17 residues. J is TRBJ2-7 and V is TRBV30; D is unresolved. The specimen sequenced was naive CD4+ T cells sorted from blood. Subset given: CD45RA+ positively selected. This sequence was found in a man between 18 and 35 years old in good health. The CDR3 nucleotides are TGTGCCTGGAGTTCCCCCTGGTTTAGGACCCAAACCTACGAGCAGTACTTC. This translates into CAWSSPWFRTQTYEQYF.